This T cell receptor (beta chain) came from a study of early T cells in non-severe SARS-CoV-2 infection. A remark on this clonotype: What it binds is not known.

TCRdb redid the calling of the 5' RACE reads with MiXCR, one entry per CDR3 protein. In the table there are roughly 52,000 distinct CDR3 sequences, about 7.1% of which are singletons. General study findings and limits: Reliance on VDJdb matching favored anti-spike CD8 responses; private and CD4 specificities were missed.

Germline trimming cut 4 bases from V and 2 bases from J; bases unmatched to any gene: 2. This CDR3 has 15 amino acids. Germline V gene data show CDR1 as SGHTA and CDR2 as FQGNSA. This sequence was found in an adult who was a healthcare worker with PCR-confirmed SARS-CoV-2 infection or an uninfected control (not recorded which). The chain couples TRBV7-2 to TRBJ2-2; 9 positions agree with TRBD2. The sample was whole blood, taken at baseline. The DNA for the CDR3 is TGTGCCAGCAGCTACCTAGCGGGAAACACCGGGGAGCTGTTTTTT. Its translation: CASSYLAGNTGELFF.